The present entry profiles one T cell receptor beta chain with its context. Antigen: not known. CDR1 and CDR2 from the germline V gene are MNHEY and SVGAGI. The ends lost 2 bases at V and 3 bases at J; junction bases unmatched: 5. This CDR3 comprises 16 residues. These data are taken from a study of Ad26.COV2.S vaccination and SARS-CoV-2 variants. Across the study: Ad26.COV2.S given intramuscularly, once or twice 56 days apart. Overall study results and limits: Using TCR breadth and depth analyses may have led to underestimated total T cell responses. Vaccine recipients showed a spike-specific TCR breadth that was higher than in placebo recipients. Reportedly, after vaccination the spike-specific CD8+ and CD4+ T cell responses displayed substantial breadth.

Treatment defined: 15 to 20 received Ad26.COV2.S at low or high dose, single or two shots; about 5 received placebo; per-sample allocation not given. Day 63 following the first vaccine or placebo injection was when the samples were taken. Using immunoSEQ multiplex PCR, the repertoire was profiled, and TCRdb retains in-frame clones only, with some absent. This table holds around 420,000 clones, roughly 90% found once. The V gene is TRBV6-5, the J gene TRBJ1-5; TRBD1 matches at 9 bases. The sequencing here drew on peripheral blood, taken in a trial of Ad26.COV2.S vaccine versus placebo. The source is a person between 18 and 65 years old who received the Ad26.COV2.S COVID-19 vaccine or a placebo. CDR3 in amino acids: CASSYRGQGTNQPQHF. The CDR3, as DNA: TGTGCCAGCAGTTACAGGGGACAGGGTACCAATCAGCCCCAGCATTTT.